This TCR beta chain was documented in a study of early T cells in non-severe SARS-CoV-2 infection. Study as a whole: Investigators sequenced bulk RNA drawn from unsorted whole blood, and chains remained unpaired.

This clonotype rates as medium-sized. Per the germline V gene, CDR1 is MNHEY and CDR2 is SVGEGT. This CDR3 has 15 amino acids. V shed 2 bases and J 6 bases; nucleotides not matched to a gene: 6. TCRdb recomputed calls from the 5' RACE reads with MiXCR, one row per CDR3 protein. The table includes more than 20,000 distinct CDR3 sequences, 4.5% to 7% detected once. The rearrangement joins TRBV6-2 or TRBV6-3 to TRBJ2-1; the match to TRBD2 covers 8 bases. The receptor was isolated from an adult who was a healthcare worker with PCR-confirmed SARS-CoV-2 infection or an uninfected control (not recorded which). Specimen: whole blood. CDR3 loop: CASSYVGLETNEQFF. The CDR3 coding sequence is TGTGCCAGCAGTTACGTGGGACTAGAGACCAATGAGCAGTTCTTC.